Detailed here is one T cell receptor (beta chain). No antigen is known for it. This sample was included in a study of blood T cells in healthy people across ages. Whole-study results and caveats: While age rose, TCR beta diversity per million T cells dropped in a roughly linear way.

Roughly 10 milliliters of peripheral blood were drawn from each donor. Primers used in a second PCR of about 7 to 12 cycles were a sample-barcoded 5' primer and a J-beta primer mix. The template-switch adaptor was a 5' adaptor with 12 random nucleotides. It tagged each cDNA molecule. TCRdb re-analysed the 5' RACE reads in MiXCR, keeping a single row per CDR3 protein. The sample shows some 640,000 distinct CDR3 sequences, less than 35% of them seen only once. The CDR3 is 12 amino acids. Deletions cut 3 bases from V and 10 bases from J, with 13 bases between. Sequencing was done on a sample of blood. This rearrangement joins TRBV12-3 or TRBV12-4 to TRBJ2-7; TRBD1 is a possible D gene (5 bases). The TCR sequence derives from a woman older than 75 in good health. The CDR3 region has the DNA TGTGCCAGCAGTTTTTTCCAGGGCCAACAGTACTTC. Protein: CASSFFQGQQYF.